Described below is a single T cell receptor (beta chain) sequence and its context. What it binds is unknown. This sample was taken from a study of T cells after yellow fever vaccination. TCRdb passed the 5' RACE reads through MiXCR, listing each CDR3 protein once. Here the sample spans 350,000 to 550,000 distinct CDR3 sequences, 18% being singletons. The study's findings and limits: Although most clonotypes did not, a small share appeared in both CD4 and CD8 compartments.

The CDR3 is made up of 15 amino acids. CDR1 SGHAT and CDR2 FQNNGV come from the germline V gene. V gave up 0 bases and J gave up 3 bases; unmatched junction bases: 4. Material: PBMCs, obtained before the yellow fever booster vaccination. This sequence joins TRBV11-2 and TRBJ2-7, with TRBD2 matching 8 bases. This receptor was taken from a man younger than 30 who received the YFV17D yellow fever vaccine. The CDR3 spells CASSLERGAYYEQYV. The CDR3 DNA reads TGTGCCAGCAGCTTAGAGCGGGGGGCCTACTACGAGCAGTACGTC.